This T cell receptor beta chain comes out of a study of blood T cell repertoires in COVID-19. Whole-study context: From the United States, Italy and Spain came samples of acute and convalescent COVID-19.

The CDR3 is made up of 16 amino acids. CDR1 KGHDR and CDR2 SFDVKD come from the germline V gene. The V gene end was trimmed by 4 bases and the J gene end by 4 bases; junction bases not matched to a gene: 9. This clone was detected only once. Authors' data handling: Amplified reference gene primers provided the basis for estimating nucleated cell counts. Generated by immunoSEQ multiplex PCR, the TCRdb table keeps only in-frame clones and is missing some. From that table come the V and J calls and clone size; the DNA was used to work out D and trimming. The sample lists over 70,000 clones, 82% seen once, with 4.1% in the top ten.

The sequence was obtained from a woman aged 55 to 70 with acute or convalescent COVID-19. The chain couples TRBV24-1 to TRBJ2-3; 8 nucleotides match TRBD1. The sequenced sample was peripheral blood. CDR3 DNA: TGTGCCACCAGTGACCCGACAGGGGTTGGGGCAGATACGCAGTATTTT. Residues: CATSDPTGVGADTQYF.